These T cell receptor beta chains were read from a single sample in a study of T cell responses to AZD1222 COVID-19 vaccine. TCRdb's copy holds only in-frame clones and misses some; the assay was immunoSEQ multiplex PCR. The table shows 52,000 or so clones, with approximately 89% occurring only once. Sequences were derived from peripheral blood, sampled on day 0 of MenACWY control vaccination. Receptor source: an adult in good health. Both conserved end residues are part of each CDR3. A D gene is named only where the DNA matches it firmly. Size is omitted from some rows. Given values are once, few, many or a class for expanded clones.

clone_size	d_call	v_call	j_call	cdr3_aa	cdr3_nt
.	TRBD1	TRBV19	TRBJ2-1	CASSGTGLLNEQFF	TGTGCCAGTAGCGGGACAGGTCTTCTCAATGAGCAGTTCTTC
once	.	TRBV3-1/TRBV3-2	TRBJ2-1	CASSQGDGTEQFF	TGTGCCAGCAGCCAAGGGGACGGAACTGAGCAGTTCTTC
.	.	TRBV4-3	TRBJ1-3	CASSQGAGFSGNTIYF	TGCGCCAGCAGCCAAGGGGCCGGTTTCTCTGGAAACACCATATATTTT
.	TRBD2	TRBV5-5	TRBJ2-2	CASSFLAGDTGELFF	TGTGCCAGCAGCTTCCTAGCGGGAGACACCGGGGAGCTGTTTTTT
.	TRBD1	TRBV5-5	TRBJ1-6	CASSTTGTGGFPLHF	TGTGCCAGCAGCACGACCGGGACAGGGGGTTTCCCCCTCCACTTT
.	.	TRBV7-8	TRBJ2-5	CASSLVIRETQYF	TGTGCCAGCAGCTTAGTGATCCGGGAGACCCAGTACTTC
.	TRBD2	TRBV5-4	TRBJ2-5	CASSLAGSAGGPSETQYF	TGTGCCAGCAGCTTGGCCGGTTCAGCGGGAGGGCCTTCAGAGACCCAGTACTTC
.	.	TRBV6-5	TRBJ1-2	CASSYSRRGEGYTF	TGTGCCAGCAGTTACTCGCGTAGGGGTGAAGGCTACACCTTC
once	TRBD2	TRBV24-1	TRBJ2-1	CATSDITSGTLYNEQFF	TGTGCCACCAGTGACATTACTAGCGGGACCCTCTACAATGAGCAGTTCTTC
.	TRBD1	TRBV28	TRBJ1-1	CASSLRAGGANTEAFF	TGTGCCAGCAGTTTGAGGGCAGGGGGCGCGAATACTGAAGCTTTCTTT
.	TRBD2	TRBV7-8	TRBJ2-3	CASSRTSGSWGLGTDTQYF	TGTGCCAGCAGCCGAACTAGCGGGAGTTGGGGGCTGGGTACAGATACGCAGTATTTT
.	.	TRBV5-4	TRBJ2-5	CASSWDGGTPETQYF	TGTGCCAGCAGCTGGGACGGTGGAACCCCAGAGACCCAGTACTTC
.	.	TRBV7-6	TRBJ1-5	CASSLGRGQPQHF	TGTGCCAGCAGCTTAGGTCGGGGTCAGCCCCAGCATTTT
.	.	TRBV6-5	TRBJ1-1	CASSLTENTEAFF	TGTGCCAGCAGCCTGACAGAGAACACTGAAGCTTTCTTT
few	TRBD1	TRBV7-9	TRBJ1-2	CASRGQGAWGYTF	TGTGCCAGCAGGGGGCAGGGGGCCTGGGGCTACACCTTC
few	.	TRBV20-1	TRBJ1-2	CSASYGYTF	TGCAGTGCTAGCTATGGCTACACCTTC
.	.	TRBV4-1	TRBJ2-3	CASSGINHYRVRGSDTQYF	TGCGCCAGCAGCGGGATTAATCATTACAGGGTTAGGGGGTCAGATACGCAGTATTTT
.	TRBD2	TRBV9	TRBJ2-7	CASSVTSGSYEQYF	TGTGCCAGCAGCGTAACTAGCGGGTCGTACGAGCAGTACTTC
.	.	TRBV19	TRBJ2-1	CASSRGGSNEQFF	TGTGCCAGTAGTAGAGGGGGGAGCAATGAGCAGTTCTTC
.	.	TRBV25-1	TRBJ1-6	CATQGAYNSPLHF	TGTGCCACGCAGGGTGCCTATAATTCACCCCTCCACTTT
.	TRBD1	TRBV25-1	TRBJ2-3	CASQRDRGFGDTQYF	TGTGCCAGCCAAAGGGACAGGGGGTTTGGAGATACGCAGTATTTT
.	TRBD1	TRBV15	TRBJ2-7	CATSRWRARDRSDEQYF	TGTGCCACCAGCAGATGGCGGGCACGGGACAGGTCCGACGAGCAGTACTTC
.	.	TRBV6-6	TRBJ1-4	CASRAAANEKLFF	TGTGCCAGCCGAGCGGCGGCTAATGAAAAACTGTTTTTT
.	.	TRBV28	TRBJ1-5	CASSLRAGPFYSNQPQHF	TGTGCCAGCAGTTTGCGCGCGGGGCCCTTTTATAGCAATCAGCCCCAGCATTTT
.	.	TRBV3-1/TRBV3-2	TRBJ2-3	CASSHLGGGTDTQYF	TGTGCCAGCAGCCACTTGGGAGGAGGCACAGATACGCAGTATTTT
.	TRBD1	TRBV18	TRBJ1-3	CASSPDRAGNTIYF	TGTGCCAGCTCACCCGACAGGGCTGGAAACACCATATATTTT
.	.	TRBV19	TRBJ1-1	CASTPWTANTEAFF	TGTGCCAGTACTCCATGGACAGCGAACACTGAAGCTTTCTTT
.	.	TRBV27	TRBJ2-7	CASSLKGLEQYF	TGTGCCAGCAGTTTAAAGGGTCTCGAGCAGTACTTC
.	TRBD1	TRBV6-2/TRBV6-3	TRBJ1-5	CASSSRGQFQPQHF	TGTGCCAGCAGCTCCCGGGGACAGTTCCAGCCCCAGCATTTT
.	.	TRBV4-3	TRBJ1-4	CASSQDLDEKLFF	TGCGCCAGCAGCCAAGATCTAGACGAAAAACTGTTTTTT
.	.	TRBV7-2	TRBJ2-7	CASSPHMGAYEQYF	TGTGCCAGCAGCCCCCACATGGGGGCCTACGAGCAGTACTTC
.	.	TRBV11-1	TRBJ2-7	CASSLESYEQYF	TGTGCCAGCAGCTTAGAATCCTACGAGCAGTACTTC
.	.	TRBV6-4	TRBJ2-7	CASSDHGESEQYF	TGTGCCAGCAGTGATCATGGGGAAAGCGAGCAGTACTTC
.	TRBD1	TRBV11-2	TRBJ2-5	CASSIPGQKETQYF	TGTGCCAGCAGCATACCGGGACAGAAAGAGACCCAGTACTTC
.	TRBD1	TRBV30	TRBJ2-7	CAWSVGGTSPEQYF	TGTGCCTGGAGTGTAGGGGGCACCAGCCCCGAGCAGTACTTC
.	TRBD1	TRBV12-5	TRBJ2-7	CASGTKSGGVVGEQYF	TGTGCTAGTGGAACTAAATCAGGGGGCGTCGTAGGCGAGCAGTACTTC
.	.	TRBV28	TRBJ2-1	CASSLGESNEQFF	TGTGCCAGCAGTTTGGGGGAGAGCAATGAGCAGTTCTTC
.	TRBD1	TRBV9	TRBJ2-2	CASSVRQGTNTGELFF	TGTGCCAGCAGCGTCCGACAGGGTACGAACACCGGGGAGCTGTTTTTT
.	TRBD1	TRBV5-1	TRBJ1-6	CASSFQGAMNSPLHF	TGCGCCAGCAGCTTTCAGGGGGCAATGAATTCACCCCTCCACTTT
.	TRBD1	TRBV7-2	TRBJ1-3	CASRQTGGATGNTIYF	TGTGCCAGCAGGCAGACAGGGGGCGCGACTGGAAACACCATATATTTT
.	TRBD2	TRBV4-2	TRBJ2-3	CASSQGTSGTDTDTQYF	TGTGCCAGCAGCCAAGGGACTAGCGGGACTGACACAGATACGCAGTATTTT
.	.	TRBV5-6	TRBJ2-1	CASSLGGGPYNEQFF	TGTGCCAGCAGCTTGGGAGGGGGACCCTACAATGAGCAGTTCTTC
.	.	TRBV18	TRBJ1-2	CASRTGPREGYTF	TGTGCCAGCAGAACCGGGCCAAGGGAAGGCTACACCTTC
.	.	TRBV12-3/TRBV12-4	TRBJ1-6	CASSASGSPLHF	TGTGCCAGCAGCGCGTCAGGCTCACCCCTCCACTTT
few	TRBD1	TRBV19	TRBJ1-5	CASSFGPGQVEMLSNQPQHF	TGTGCCAGTAGTTTTGGCCCCGGACAGGTTGAGATGCTTAGCAATCAGCCCCAGCATTTT
.	.	TRBV15	TRBJ1-4	CATSRTTNEKLFF	TGTGCCACCAGCAGAACAACTAATGAAAAACTGTTTTTT
.	.	TRBV4-3	TRBJ2-1	CASSQSAGAGSYNEQFF	TGCGCCAGCAGCCAGAGTGCCGGAGCGGGCTCCTACAATGAGCAGTTCTTC
once	TRBD1	TRBV3-1/TRBV3-2	TRBJ2-3	CASSLTSAGTGKGDTQYF	TGTGCCAGCAGCCTCACGTCCGCCGGGACAGGGAAGGGAGATACGCAGTATTTT